Listed here is a single TCR beta chain. Antigen unknown. The nonmyeloablative bone marrow transplants came from related graft donors, with transient mixed chimerism. Thawed PBMCs were FACS-sorted into unstimulated CD4+CD25+CD127- regulatory T cells, CD4+CD25- non-regulatory cells, CD4 and CD8 cells. The sample belongs to a study of Tregs in tolerant kidney transplant recipients. Whole-study findings and limits: Antigen-driven expansion was suggested because donor-specific Tregs expanded more than all Tregs in tolerant patients. Expanding Tregs on activated donor B cells appeared to best identify donor-specific TCRbeta clones.

The J segment lost 0 bases and the V segment lost 4 bases, leaving 7 bases of the junction unmatched. The CDR3 sequence is 17 residues long. CDR1 is SGDLS, CDR2 YYNGEE, per germline. The table came from immunoSEQ multiplex PCR; TCRdb's copy has only in-frame clones and leaves some out. The data show roughly 80,000 clones, about 91% seen once. The chain carries TRBV9 and TRBJ1-1, with 12 bases lining up with TRBD1. The source of this sequence is a human patient who received a combined kidney and bone marrow transplant. Some T cells may possibly be graft donor cells. The sample consisted of CD4+ T cells from blood (PBMCs), taken 24 months after the transplant. CDR3: CASSPWDRGRLNTEAFF. The CDR3 DNA reads as TGTGCCAGCAGCCCCTGGGACAGGGGGCGCCTGAACACTGAAGCTTTCTTT.